The present T cell receptor beta chain was sequenced within a study of blood T cell repertoires in COVID-19. Study-wide context: The United States, Italy and Spain supplied acute and convalescent COVID-19 samples. The analysed material was cDNA or gDNA that came from T cells, B-cell-depleted T cells, or PBMCs.

This clone was seen many times. The authors' processing: Quantification of nucleated cells was approximated via reference gene primer amplification. Data came from immunoSEQ multiplex PCR; TCRdb stores just in-frame clones and leaves some out. The V and J calls and clone size are taken from that table; D and trimming were inferred from the DNA. The table has approximately 190,000 clones, approximately 81% seen once. The germline V gene encodes CDR1 SGHDN and CDR2 FVKESK. The CDR3 runs 12 residues. Trimming took off 4 bases at V and 5 bases at J, with 8 bases between the two ends. The origin of this receptor is a human donor in a cohort sampled during active COVID-19. The chain uses TRBV14 and TRBJ1-2; D is unclear. Source material: peripheral blood. CDR3 sequence: CASSRETYGYTF. The DNA of the CDR3 is TGTGCCAGCAGCCGAGAGACATATGGCTACACCTTC.